Listed here are 30 T cell receptor beta chains from one sample, sequenced in a study of blood T cell repertoires in COVID-19. Clones were sequenced by immunoSEQ multiplex PCR, and TCRdb holds only the in-frame ones, with some missing. This sample has about 150,000 clones, with around four fifths found just once. Sequenced sample: peripheral blood. These receptors were collected from a woman of 80 years or more with acute or convalescent COVID-19.

V is TRBV11-2 and J is TRBJ1-2, with TRBD1 matching 8 bases. V shed 7 bases and J 4 bases; nucleotides not matched to a gene: 8. The CDR3 sequence is 14 residues long. Looked up from germline, CDR1 is SGHAT and CDR2 is FQNNGV. This CDR3 reads CASKGQGLAYGYTF. The CDR3 DNA sequence: TGTGCCAGCAAAGGACAGGGATTGGCCTATGGCTACACCTTC.

The rearrangement links TRBV2 to TRBJ1-1, with 9 bases fitting TRBD1. The germline V gene encodes CDR1 SNHLY and CDR2 FYNNEI. Trimming removed 6 bases from V and 6 bases from J; junction bases left unmatched: 5. The CDR3 is made up of 13 amino acids. The CDR3, as DNA: TGTGCCAGCAGGGGGACAGGGAGGGCTGAAGCTTTCTTT. Amino acid sequence: CASRGTGRAEAFF.

This chain connects TRBV5-4 to TRBJ2-3; TRBD2 aligns across 7 bases. Germline-derived CDR1 and CDR2 are SGHNT and YYREEE (reference sequence). This CDR3 is 13 amino acids long. V was clipped by 5 bases and J by 6 bases; unmatched bases: 6. The CDR3, as DNA: TGTGCCAGCAGGGAAACGGGGGGTGATACGCAGTATTTT. Its protein product is CASRETGGDTQYF.

This sequence joins TRBV16 and TRBJ2-2; TRBD1 aligns across 7 bases. This CDR3 contains 14 residues. Germline CDR1 reads KGHSY; CDR2 reads FQNENV. V was pared by 4 bases and J by 4 bases, with 3 bases of the junction left unmatched. CDR3 in amino acids: CASSPRQGTGELFF. CDR3 bases: TGTGCCAGCAGCCCACGACAGGGCACCGGGGAGCTGTTTTTT.

V usage is TRBV24-1 and J usage is TRBJ2-5; unclear D gene. Trimming left V 7 bases short and J 2 bases short, with 4 bases between. Germline assignment: CDR1 KGHDR and CDR2 SFDVKD. The CDR3 is made up of 11 amino acids. Written as DNA, the CDR3 is TGTGCCACCAGCTATCAAGAGACCCAGTACTTC. Its protein product is CATSYQETQYF.

The rearrangement uses TRBV19 and TRBJ1-4; 8 bases are shared with TRBD1. Trimming at V came to 6 bases and at J to 4 bases, leaving 4 bases not matched to a gene. CDR1 is LNHDA, CDR2 SQIVND, per germline (reference sequence). This CDR3 spans 14 amino acids. The CDR3 nucleotides read TGTGCCAGTAGAGGACAGGGATATAATGAAAAACTGTTTTTT. Protein sequence: CASRGQGYNEKLFF.

The chain joins TRBV30 to TRBJ2-4, with 9 bases aligning to TRBD2. The CDR3 is made up of 15 amino acids. Germline values: CDR1 GTSNPN, CDR2 SVGIG (reference sequence). The junction had 6 bases not matched to a gene; V was cut back by 0 bases and J by 6 bases. DNA for the CDR3: TGTGCCTGGAGTGTCTTAGCGGGGGTGGGAAACATTCAGTACTTC. It yields the protein CAWSVLAGVGNIQYF.

This chain uses TRBV7-2 with TRBJ2-5; 10 bases align to TRBD2. The V and J ends lost 1 base and 4 bases, in that order; junction bases with no gene match: 6. CDR3 length: 16 residues. Per the germline V gene, CDR1 is SGHTA and CDR2 is FQGNSA. This CDR3 reads CASSLELAGKGETQYF. CDR3 bases: TGTGCCAGCAGCTTAGAACTAGCGGGGAAGGGAGAGACCCAGTACTTC.

The rearrangement links TRBV6-6 to TRBJ2-7; no clear D. Per the germline V gene, CDR1 is MNHNY and CDR2 is SVGAGI (reference sequence). CDR3 length equals 11 residues. The V end lost 6 bases, the J end lost 7 bases, and 10 bases lay between the germline ends. CDR3 region: CASSHRVEQYF. Written as DNA, the CDR3 is TGTGCCAGCAGCCACCGGGTAGAGCAGTACTTC.

The chain links TRBV5-6 to TRBJ1-3; D gene ambiguous. Germline values: CDR1 SGHDT, CDR2 YYEEEE. This CDR3 contains 15 residues. Trimming removed 2 bases at V and 0 bases at J, with 9 bases between. The CDR3, as DNA: TGTGCCAGCAGCTTCTGGGCGAACTCTGGAAACACCATATATTTT. Translation gives CASSFWANSGNTIYF. The entire variable domain, with the rest obtained from reference TRBV5-6 and TRBJ1-3, is as follows: DAGVTQSPTHLIKTRGQQVTLRCSPKSGHDTVSWYQQALGQGPQFIFQYYEEEERQRGNFPDRFSGHQFPNYSSELNVNALLLGDSALYLCASSFWANSGNTIYFGEGSWLTVV.

This clone was seen once. The chain links TRBV6-2 or TRBV6-3 to TRBJ1-1, with D possibly matching TRBD1 (6 bases). CDR1 and CDR2 (germline): MNHEY, SVGEGT. This CDR3 contains 15 residues. The germline V and J ends were trimmed by 5 bases and 0 bases, with 13 bases remaining between them. The CDR3 loop is CASSRRQVLNTEAFF. The CDR3 coding sequence is TGTGCCAGCAGTCGTCGACAGGTCCTGAACACTGAAGCTTTCTTT.

The chain employs TRBV29-1 and TRBJ1-2; a possible D gene is TRBD1 (6 bases). The ends were cut back, 6 bases at V and 8 bases at J, with 19 bases in the middle. In germline, CDR1 is SQVTM, CDR2 ANQGSEA. The CDR3 extends over 13 amino acids. The CDR3 bases are TGCAGCGTAGCCAGGGACACCTGGGGAGGCTACACCTTC. This sequence encodes CSVARDTWGGYTF.

The chain joins TRBV6-2 or TRBV6-3 to TRBJ2-5, with 12 bases matching TRBD2. The CDR3 is 16 residues long. CDR1 and CDR2 (germline): MNHEY, SVGEGT. V was clipped by 5 bases and J by 5 bases; unmatched bases: 9. In nucleotides, the CDR3 is TGTGCCAGCAGTCCCCGGACTAGCGGGGTAGGGGAGACCCAGTACTTC. It specifies CASSPRTSGVGETQYF.

The CDR3 loop is CASSLAGFGNTIYF. The CDR3 region has the DNA TGCGCCAGCAGCTTGGCGGGGTTTGGAAACACCATATATTTT. The V and J genes are TRBV5-1 and TRBJ1-3; no clear D. V was trimmed by 0 bases and J by 3 bases, leaving 7 bases between them. The CDR3 is 14 amino acids. CDR1 SGHRS and CDR2 YFSETQ come from the germline V gene.

The chain is built from TRBV6-5 and TRBJ2-3; 8 bases match TRBD2. Per the germline V gene, CDR1 is MNHEY and CDR2 is SVGAGI. Trimming cost V 5 bases and J 3 bases; bases outside gene matches: 7. The CDR3 totals 15 residues. In DNA form, the CDR3 reads TGTGCCAGCAGTACCGCGGGGGGACGAACAGATACGCAGTATTTT. This encodes CASSTAGGRTDTQYF.

This chain links TRBV6-2 or TRBV6-3 with TRBJ2-5; 9 bases match TRBD1. V was pared by 2 bases and J by 9 bases, with 4 bases of the junction left unmatched. CDR3 length: 13 residues. The germline gives CDR1 MNHEY, CDR2 SVGEGT. CDR3 coding DNA: TGTGCCAGCAGTTACATGGGACAGGGACCCCAGTACTTC. Protein product: CASSYMGQGPQYF.

The chain combines TRBV28 with TRBJ2-7, with a possible D match to TRBD2 (7 bases). The CDR3 has 14 residues. Trimming pared 6 bases from V and 5 bases from J, leaving 17 bases between. The germline CDR1 and CDR2 sequences are MDHEN and SYDVKM. Written as DNA, the CDR3 is TGTGCCAGCAGGATGTTAGGGGGGGCCAACGAGCAGTACTTC. Translated: CASRMLGGANEQYF.

V usage is TRBV6-5 and J usage is TRBJ1-1; TRBD1 aligns across 9 bases. The germline gives CDR1 MNHEY, CDR2 SVGAGI. The CDR3 has 15 amino acids. The junction had 5 bases not matched to a gene; V was cut back by 2 bases and J by 4 bases. CDR3 amino acids: CASSYTGQGFTEAFF. The CDR3 DNA is TGTGCCAGCAGTTACACGGGACAGGGCTTCACTGAAGCTTTCTTT.

The V and J genes are TRBV18 and TRBJ1-1, with D possibly matching TRBD1 (5 bases). The V gene lost 0 bases and the J gene lost 11 bases, with 22 bases spanning the gap. The CDR3 contains 16 residues. Germline CDR1 and CDR2: KGHSH and LQKENI. CDR3 nucleotide sequence: TGTGCCAGCTCACCACCAGTGACAGCGTCTCTTTCTGTGGCTTTCTTT. It codes for CASSPPVTASLSVAFF.

The V call is TRBV21-1, the J call TRBJ2-6; no check of the table's D call, TRBD1, against the DNA was made. TRBV21-1 represents a pseudogene. This CDR3 has 19 residues. The CDR3 protein is CASSKGPGQGTGGANVLTF. The CDR3 DNA is TGTGCCAGCAGCAAGGGGCCCGGACAGGGTACGGGAGGGGCCAACGTCCTGACTTTC.

The gene calls are TRBV29-1 and TRBJ2-7, with D tentatively TRBD2 (6 bases). The germline V gene has CDR1 SQVTM and CDR2 ANQGSEA. The CDR3 is made up of 16 amino acids. V lost 0 bases and J 3 bases, leaving 18 bases between the germline ends. The CDR3 region has the DNA TGCAGCGTTGAAGATTTCGGTCGAGCGGGTAGCTACGAGCAGTACTTC. Its protein is CSVEDFGRAGSYEQYF.

CDR3 DNA: TGTGCCAGCGATAACCCGGGACTAGCGGAAAATTACGAGCAGTACTTC. Translated: CASDNPGLAENYEQYF. The rearrangement uses TRBV2 and TRBJ2-7, with 11 bases lining up with TRBD2. Trimming cost V 8 bases and J 4 bases; bases outside gene matches: 13. This CDR3 is 16 amino acids long. Germline V gene lookup returns CDR1 SNHLY and CDR2 FYNNEI.

This clone came up a few times. CDR3 region: CASSLEVSGVGYTF. The CDR3 nucleotides read TGTGCCAGCAGCCTAGAAGTATCGGGGGTTGGCTACACCTTC. The J gene is TRBJ1-2, the V gene TRBV5-5; perhaps TRBD1 as D (5 bases). The V gene lost 4 bases and the J gene lost 7 bases, with 17 bases spanning the gap. This CDR3 has 14 amino acids. In germline, CDR1 is SGHKS, CDR2 YYEKEE (reference sequence).

This sequence joins TRBV29-1 and TRBJ1-2; the match to TRBD1 covers 7 bases. CDR1 is SQVTM and CDR2 is ANQGSEA in the germline V gene. The CDR3 contains 18 residues. V shed 4 bases, J shed 0 bases, and the junction held 17 bases outside the gene matches. This chain's CDR3 is CSVAHRGVELQANYGYTF. In DNA, the CDR3 is TGCAGCGTTGCCCACAGGGGAGTCGAACTTCAAGCTAACTATGGCTACACCTTC.

The chain employs TRBV19 and TRBJ2-7; no definite D call. CDR3 length: 12 residues. The V gene lost 5 bases and the J gene lost 2 bases, with 7 bases spanning the gap. Germline V gives CDR1 LNHDA, CDR2 SQIVND (reference sequence). The CDR3 reads CASSQTPYEQYF. Here the CDR3 DNA reads TGTGCCAGTAGTCAAACACCCTACGAGCAGTACTTC.

This chain links TRBV21-1 with TRBJ1-3; TRBD1, the table's D call, was not compared with the DNA. TRBV21-1 is an annotated pseudogene. CDR3 length: 18 amino acids. CDR3 DNA: TGTGCCAGCAGCAAAGGGTCCGGACAGGGGATCACTGGAAACACCATATATTTT. This gives the protein CASSKGSGQGITGNTIYF.

V usage is TRBV5-6 and J usage is TRBJ2-3, with 12 bases matching TRBD1. Germline V gene sequence: CDR1 SGHDT, CDR2 YYEEEE. The CDR3 contains 15 residues. The V and J ends lost 2 bases and 7 bases, in that order; junction bases with no gene match: 5. The DNA of the CDR3 is TGTGCCAGCAGCTTCGGGACAGGGGGCGGAAATACGCAGTATTTT. Translation gives CASSFGTGGGNTQYF.

This clone has more than one count but fewer than ten. The rearrangement links TRBV6-1 to TRBJ2-2, with 11 bases aligning to TRBD2. CDR3 length equals 15 residues. Germline loops: CDR1 MNHNS, CDR2 SASEGT. The V gene end was trimmed by 3 bases and the J gene end by 5 bases; junction bases not matched to a gene: 2. The DNA for the CDR3 is TGTGCCAGCAGTGATGCTAGCGGGGGGACCGGGGAGCTGTTTTTT. Translated, it gives CASSDASGGTGELFF.

This clone was counted a few times. The rearrangement links TRBV10-2 to TRBJ1-2; 7 bases are shared with TRBD1. From germline, CDR1 is WSHSY and CDR2 SAAADI. The CDR3 covers 17 residues. V lost 2 bases to trimming and J lost 0 bases; unmatched junction nucleotides: 9. DNA of the CDR3: TGCGCCAGCAGTGAGATCTTGAGGACAGGTTCTAACTATGGCTACACCTTC. Residues: CASSEILRTGSNYGYTF.

CDR3 in DNA: TGTGCCAGTGGACAGGGAAAGAAAGAGACCCAGTACTTC. Encoded protein: CASGQGKKETQYF. The V and J genes are TRBV19 and TRBJ2-5; 8 bases match TRBD1. Germline loops: CDR1 LNHDA, CDR2 SQIVND (reference sequence). The CDR3 sequence is 13 residues long. V shed 8 bases, J shed 3 bases, and the junction held 5 bases outside the gene matches.